This TCR beta chain was captured in a study of CD8 T cells in Susac syndrome. Random hexamers were used to reverse transcribe an amount of about 0.5 to 1 ug RNA. Amplification of TCR beta CDR3 spanned 54 Vbeta and 13 Jbeta via immunoSEQ multiplex PCR. A single record per CDR3 protein comes from TCRdb applying MiXCR to the immunoSEQ multiplex PCR reads. The sample consists of roughly 88,000 distinct CDR3 sequences, approximately 96% of them appearing once. Sequencing of TCR beta covered CD8+ and CD4+ T cells obtained from blood. CDR1 is SGHDT, CDR2 YYEEEE, per germline. V was clipped by 4 bases and J by 1 base, with 14 bases between them. The CDR3 length is 15 residues.

The TCR originated in a human donor with Susac syndrome. The gene calls are TRBV5-6 and TRBJ2-5; D is perhaps TRBD2 (6 bases). Source material: CD8+ T cells from PBMCs. The CDR3 reads CASSPSAGLQETQYF. DNA of the CDR3: TGTGCCAGCAGCCCGAGTGCGGGACTCCAAGAGACCCAGTACTTC.